The entry below gives a single T cell receptor beta chain sequence along with its context. The data derive from a study of control samples from healthy donors and cancer patients. The germline V and J ends were trimmed by 0 bases and 3 bases, with 13 bases remaining between them. Per germline, CDR1 MGHRA and CDR2 YSYEKL. The CDR3 runs to 16 residues. Produced via immunoSEQ multiplex PCR; TCRdb's table is partial and in-frame only. The sample holds about 110,000 clones, about 83% seen once. The receptor was derived from a woman in her fifties or sixties in good health. This chain uses TRBV4-1 with TRBJ2-3; D not certain. The sample taken for sequencing was blood. In DNA form, the CDR3 reads TGCGCCAGCAGCCAAGAATATCCCGCAAGGACAGATACGCAGTATTTT. Protein sequence: CASSQEYPARTDTQYF.